This T cell receptor beta chain is from a study of regulatory T cells in long-lasting Graves disease. In building TCR beta libraries, iRepertoire HTBI primers were used together with Arm-PCR of CDR3 regions. TCRdb passed the multiplex PCR reads through MiXCR, listing each CDR3 protein once. The data contain about 330,000 distinct CDR3 sequences, about a sixth of them seen just once; the ten biggest clones take up just over 20%. Looked up from germline, CDR1 is SQVTM and CDR2 is ANQGSEA. This CDR3 is 13 amino acids long. J was trimmed by 0 bases and V by 2 bases; bases with no gene match: 1. The time point: newly diagnosed GD, antithyroid drugs for less than 3 months. Following extraction of RNA from PBMCs, that RNA was used to make the TCR library. Ten or more counts support this clonotype. The same sample was also used in a study of T cells in Graves' hyperthyroidism and ophthalmopathy.

This chain connects TRBV29-1 to TRBJ2-7; 7 positions match TRBD1. The sequencing used peripheral blood mononuclear cells (PBMCs), collected at new diagnosis, from a patient treated with antithyroid drugs. This TCR derives from a woman between 18 and 30 years old with Graves disease. The CDR3 region is CSVERDSSYEQYF. The DNA for the CDR3 is TGCAGCGTTGAAAGGGACAGCTCCTACGAGCAGTACTTC.